The rows below give T cell receptor beta chains drawn from one sample of a study of blood T cell repertoires in COVID-19. The table came from immunoSEQ multiplex PCR; TCRdb's copy has only in-frame clones and leaves some out. The data hold roughly 260,000 clones, with 88% observed a single time. Sample: peripheral blood. These receptors originate from a woman aged 25 to 39 with COVID-19, enrolled during active disease. Each CDR3 is given without its conserved first and last residue. Each record gives: CDR3 length, clone size, D gene, V gene, J gene, CDR3 protein. A D gene is named only where the DNA matches it firmly. Size is omitted from some rows. Given values are once, few, many or a class for expanded clones.

length: 12
size: .
D: TRBD1
V: TRBV5-1
J: TRBJ2-7
CDR3: ASSVRTGVYEQY

length: 14
size: .
D: .
V: TRBV19
J: TRBJ2-7
CDR3: ASSKQLTYRSYEQY

length: 12
size: .
D: TRBD2
V: TRBV5-6
J: TRBJ2-1
CDR3: ASSLNSGRHEQF

length: 12
size: .
D: TRBD2
V: TRBV18
J: TRBJ2-1
CDR3: ASSAGTSVNEQF

length: 14
size: .
D: TRBD2
V: TRBV7-9
J: TRBJ2-1
CDR3: ASGLAEVSSYNEQF

length: 9
size: .
D: .
V: TRBV30
J: TRBJ2-2
CDR3: AWDGTGELF

length: 11
size: .
D: .
V: TRBV6-2/TRBV6-3
J: TRBJ1-1
CDR3: ASSYSGRTEAF

length: 13
size: .
D: .
V: TRBV10-3
J: TRBJ2-2
CDR3: AITDVSGNTGELF

length: 14
size: .
D: .
V: TRBV25-1
J: TRBJ2-7
CDR3: ASSEYFPTQAYEQY

length: 14
size: .
D: .
V: TRBV30
J: TRBJ1-6
CDR3: AWNLAKGGHNSPLH

length: 12
size: once
D: .
V: TRBV30
J: TRBJ1-6
CDR3: AWSSRAGNSPLH

length: 11
size: few
D: .
V: TRBV6-2/TRBV6-3
J: TRBJ2-7
CDR3: ASSYSLRYEQY

length: 11
size: .
D: .
V: TRBV5-4
J: TRBJ1-1
CDR3: ASRVGASPEAF

length: 9
size: .
D: .
V: TRBV20-1
J: TRBJ1-1
CDR3: MGRLNTEAF

length: 12
size: once
D: .
V: TRBV30
J: TRBJ1-3
CDR3: AWSGKGGTNTIY

length: 14
size: .
D: TRBD1
V: TRBV19
J: TRBJ2-3
CDR3: ASSTRQGNPPDTQY

length: 14
size: once
D: TRBD1
V: TRBV10-1
J: TRBJ2-2
CDR3: ASSKLPGGRSGELF

length: 15
size: .
D: TRBD2
V: TRBV7-9
J: TRBJ2-1
CDR3: ASSSGLAGAFGNEQF

length: 13
size: .
D: TRBD2
V: TRBV24-1
J: .
CDR3: ATSDPSGRANEQF

length: 11
size: .
D: .
V: TRBV29-1
J: TRBJ1-1
CDR3: SAQTGVNTEAF

length: 12
size: .
D: .
V: TRBV7-2
J: TRBJ1-1
CDR3: ASSFSPSNTEAF

length: 13
size: .
D: .
V: TRBV30
J: TRBJ2-3
CDR3: AWRLGGSSTDTQY

length: 13
size: .
D: TRBD1
V: TRBV18
J: TRBJ1-5
CDR3: ASSRQGFSNQPQH

length: 11
size: .
D: TRBD1
V: TRBV3-1/TRBV3-2
J: TRBJ1-2
CDR3: ASSLGQGRGHT

length: 12
size: .
D: .
V: TRBV27
J: TRBJ2-7
CDR3: ASSLMPLLYEQY

length: 11
size: .
D: .
V: TRBV27
J: TRBJ1-1
CDR3: ASSVGGNTEAF

length: 9
size: .
D: .
V: TRBV25-1
J: TRBJ1-2
CDR3: ASSEYGGYT

length: 12
size: .
D: .
V: TRBV3-1/TRBV3-2
J: TRBJ1-3
CDR3: ASSPGTAGNTIY

length: 16
size: .
D: TRBD1
V: TRBV7-6
J: TRBJ1-5
CDR3: ASSLMGQGLYSNQPQH

length: 16
size: .
D: TRBD2
V: TRBV7-3
J: TRBJ2-3
CDR3: ASSLRTSGRVGTDTQY

length: 13
size: .
D: .
V: TRBV19
J: TRBJ2-7
CDR3: ASSIGLTRVYEQY

length: 14
size: .
D: .
V: TRBV28
J: TRBJ1-6
CDR3: ASSRGRSSYNSPLH

length: 12
size: .
D: TRBD1
V: TRBV10-2
J: TRBJ2-2
CDR3: ASSPGQVTGELF

length: 10
size: .
D: .
V: TRBV29-1
J: TRBJ1-2
CDR3: SVDSFNYGYT